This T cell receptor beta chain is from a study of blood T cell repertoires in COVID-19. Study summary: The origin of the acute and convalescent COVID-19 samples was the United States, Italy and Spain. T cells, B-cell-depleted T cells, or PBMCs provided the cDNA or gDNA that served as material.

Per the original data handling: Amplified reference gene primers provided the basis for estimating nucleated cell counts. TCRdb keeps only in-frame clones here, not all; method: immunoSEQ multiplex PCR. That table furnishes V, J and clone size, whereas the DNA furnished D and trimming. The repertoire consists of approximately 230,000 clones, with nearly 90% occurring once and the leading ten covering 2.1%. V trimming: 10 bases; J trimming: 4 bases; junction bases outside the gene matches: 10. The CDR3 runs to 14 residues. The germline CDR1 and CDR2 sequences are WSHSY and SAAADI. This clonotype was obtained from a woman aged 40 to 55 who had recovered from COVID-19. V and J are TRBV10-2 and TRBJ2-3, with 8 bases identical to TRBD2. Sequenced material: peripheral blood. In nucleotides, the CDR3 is TGCGCCACGCGCGGACTAGCCAGCGCAGATACGCAGTATTTT. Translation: CATRGLASADTQYF.